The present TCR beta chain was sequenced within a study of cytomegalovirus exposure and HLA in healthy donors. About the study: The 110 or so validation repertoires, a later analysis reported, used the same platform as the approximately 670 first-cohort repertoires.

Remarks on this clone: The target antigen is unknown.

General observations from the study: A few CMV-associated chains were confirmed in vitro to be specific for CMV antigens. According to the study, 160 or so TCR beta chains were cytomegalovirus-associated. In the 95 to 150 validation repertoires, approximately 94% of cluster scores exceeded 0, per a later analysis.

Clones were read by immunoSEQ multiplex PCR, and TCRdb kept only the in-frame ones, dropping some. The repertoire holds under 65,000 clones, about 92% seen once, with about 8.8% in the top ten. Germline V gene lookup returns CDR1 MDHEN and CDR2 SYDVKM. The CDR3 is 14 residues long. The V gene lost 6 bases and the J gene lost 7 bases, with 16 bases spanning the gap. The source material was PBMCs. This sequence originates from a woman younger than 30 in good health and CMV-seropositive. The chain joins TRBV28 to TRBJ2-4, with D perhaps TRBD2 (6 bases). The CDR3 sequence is CASRSGVGGNIQYF. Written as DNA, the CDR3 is TGTGCCAGCAGGTCCGGGGTTGGGGGGAACATTCAGTACTTC.